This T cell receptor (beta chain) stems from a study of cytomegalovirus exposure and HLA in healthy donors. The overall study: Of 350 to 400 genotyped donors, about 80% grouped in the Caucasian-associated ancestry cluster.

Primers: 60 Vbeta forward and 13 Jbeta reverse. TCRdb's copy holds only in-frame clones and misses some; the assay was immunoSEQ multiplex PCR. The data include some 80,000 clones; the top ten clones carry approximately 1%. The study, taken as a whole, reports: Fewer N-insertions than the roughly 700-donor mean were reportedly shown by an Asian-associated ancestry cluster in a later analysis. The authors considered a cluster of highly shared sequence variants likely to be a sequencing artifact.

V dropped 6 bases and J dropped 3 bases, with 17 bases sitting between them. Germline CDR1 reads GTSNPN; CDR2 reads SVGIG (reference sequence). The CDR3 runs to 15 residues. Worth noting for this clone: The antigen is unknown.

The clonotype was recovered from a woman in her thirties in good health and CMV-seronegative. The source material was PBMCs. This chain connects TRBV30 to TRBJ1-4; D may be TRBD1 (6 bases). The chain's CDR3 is CACDRSQGANEKLFF. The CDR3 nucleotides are TGTGCCTGTGACAGGTCCCAAGGTGCTAATGAAAAACTGTTTTTT.